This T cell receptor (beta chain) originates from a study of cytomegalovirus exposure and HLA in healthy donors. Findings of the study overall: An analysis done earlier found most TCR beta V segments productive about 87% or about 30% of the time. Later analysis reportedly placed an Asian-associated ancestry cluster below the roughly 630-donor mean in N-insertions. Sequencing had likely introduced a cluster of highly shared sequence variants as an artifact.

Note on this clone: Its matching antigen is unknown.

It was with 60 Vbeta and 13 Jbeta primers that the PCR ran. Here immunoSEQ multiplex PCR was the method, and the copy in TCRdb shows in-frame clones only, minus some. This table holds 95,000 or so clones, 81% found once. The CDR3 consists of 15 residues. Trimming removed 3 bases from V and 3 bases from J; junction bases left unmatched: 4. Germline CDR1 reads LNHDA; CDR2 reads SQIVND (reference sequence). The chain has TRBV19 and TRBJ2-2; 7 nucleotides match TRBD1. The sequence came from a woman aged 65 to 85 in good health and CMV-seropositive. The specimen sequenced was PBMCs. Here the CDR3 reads CASSMTGWDTGELFF. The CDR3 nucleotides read TGTGCCAGTAGTATGACAGGGTGGGACACCGGGGAGCTGTTTTTT.